The 28 T cell receptor beta chains reported below all come from one sample, sequenced in a study of cytomegalovirus exposure and HLA in healthy donors. The PCR made use of 60 Vbeta and 13 Jbeta primers. Produced via immunoSEQ multiplex PCR; TCRdb's table is partial and in-frame only. Of tens of thousands of clones in the sample, 53% are singletons; the top ten hold 6.2%. The sample taken for sequencing was PBMCs. The receptor source for this set is a woman aged 35 to 49 in good health and CMV-seropositive.

This clone was seen only once. The gene calls are TRBV28 and TRBJ2-1; 7 bases are shared with TRBD1. V lost 7 bases and J lost 5; bases outside the gene matches: 11. The CDR3 covers 15 residues. CDR1 is MDHEN and CDR2 is SYDVKM in the germline V gene. This CDR3 is CASTPGGQFNNEQFF. The CDR3 nucleotides read TGTGCCAGCACTCCTGGGGGACAGTTTAACAATGAGCAGTTCTTC.

This clone was detected only a few times. This sequence joins TRBV5-1 and TRBJ1-1, with D tentatively TRBD1 (6 bases). Germline CDR1 reads SGHRS; CDR2 reads YFSETQ. This CDR3 spans 14 amino acids. Trimming removed 2 bases from V and 10 bases from J, with 18 bases in between. This chain's CDR3 is CASSLETGPWGAFF. The CDR3 bases are TGCGCCAGCAGCTTAGAAACAGGGCCATGGGGAGCTTTCTTT.

This clone was observed a handful of times. The rearrangement joins TRBV7-9 to TRBJ2-1, with 10 nucleotides matching TRBD1. Germline values: CDR1 SEHNR, CDR2 FQNEAQ (reference sequence). The junction had 11 bases not matched to a gene; V was cut back by 0 bases and J by 6 bases. The CDR3 sequence is 18 residues long. CDR3 nucleotide sequence: TGTGCCAGCAGCTTAGCTATATTACGACAGGGGGCAGGCAATGAGCAGTTCTTC. Translating it yields CASSLAILRQGAGNEQFF.

The chain is built from TRBV6-5 and TRBJ1-2; 9 nucleotides line up with TRBD1. V lost 2 bases, J lost 6 bases, and 4 bases stayed unmatched. Germline CDR1 reads MNHEY; CDR2 reads SVGAGI. This CDR3 has 14 residues. DNA of the CDR3: TGTGCCAGCAGTTACAACAGGGGGCAAAATGGCTACACCTTC. The encoded protein is CASSYNRGQNGYTF.

The chain couples TRBV11-2 to TRBJ2-5; possible D gene TRBD1, 5 bases. The J call may be incorrect, as the DNA end agrees better with TRBJ2-7. CDR1 and CDR2 (germline): SGHAT, FQNNGV. The CDR3 covers 14 residues. CDR3 DNA: TGTGCCAGCAGCTTAATCCAGGGAACCTACGAGCAGTACTTC. It specifies CASSLIQGTYEQYF.

The V and J genes are TRBV5-1 and TRBJ1-2, with 9 positions matching TRBD1. V lost 0 bases to trimming and J lost 8 bases; unmatched junction nucleotides: 8. Germline V gene data show CDR1 as SGHRS and CDR2 as YFSETQ. This CDR3 is 15 amino acids long. The CDR3 DNA reads as TGCGCCAGCAGCTTGGCCACAGGGGGCGCGGAAGGCTACACCTTC. This encodes CASSLATGGAEGYTF.

CDR3 sequence: CASSLAPGADEQYF. In DNA form, the CDR3 reads TGCGCCAGCAGCTTGGCGCCTGGGGCAGACGAGCAGTACTTC. The chain carries TRBV5-1 and TRBJ2-7; possibly TRBD1 for D (5 bases). Trimming took 0 bases from V and 5 from J, leaving 12 bases between them. The CDR3 has 14 residues. Looked up from germline, CDR1 is SGHRS and CDR2 is YFSETQ.

The J gene is TRBJ1-1, the V gene TRBV5-4, with 7 bases identical to TRBD1. V dropped 4 bases and J dropped 6; count of bases not matched to a gene: 6. The CDR3 is 13 amino acids. Per the germline V gene, CDR1 is SGHNT and CDR2 is YYREEE (reference sequence). CDR3 loop: CASSLDRDSEAFF. CDR3 coding DNA: TGTGCCAGCAGCCTCGACAGGGACTCTGAAGCTTTCTTT.

CDR3 nucleotides: TGTGCCAGTAGTAACCTAGGTCAGTCACGCCTCACTGAAGCTTTCTTT. Its translation: CASSNLGQSRLTEAFF. The chain combines TRBV19 with TRBJ1-1; the D is unclear. V shed 4 bases and J shed 4 bases, with 19 bases lying between them. Germline CDR1 and CDR2: LNHDA and SQIVND (reference sequence). This CDR3 comprises 16 residues.

This clone was found a few times. This chain uses TRBV2 with TRBJ1-1; D is ambiguous. The V gene lost 6 bases and the J gene lost 0 bases, with 8 bases spanning the gap. Germline CDR1 reads SNHLY; CDR2 reads FYNNEI. The CDR3 is 13 residues long. The CDR3 DNA reads TGTGCCAGCAGGGGCTGGCTGAACACTGAAGCTTTCTTT. This sequence encodes CASRGWLNTEAFF.

The V call is TRBV14, the J call TRBJ1-1; D perhaps matches TRBD1 (5 bases). Per the germline V gene, CDR1 is SGHDN and CDR2 is FVKESK. The V end was cut by 2 bases, the J end by 7 bases, with 11 bases between. CDR3 length: 13 residues. The DNA of the CDR3 is TGTGCCAGCAGCCAATCCCTCGGGGGTGAAGCTTTCTTT. Its protein product is CASSQSLGGEAFF. Full variable domain (rest looked up from reference TRBV14 and TRBJ1-1): EAGVTQFPSHSVIEKGQTVTLRCDPISGHDNLYWYRRVMGKEIKFLLHFVKESKQDESGMPNNRFLAERTGGTYSTLKVQPAELEDSGVYFCASSQSLGGEAFFGQGTRLTVV.

This clone showed up just a few times. The chain joins TRBV6-5 to TRBJ2-1; 9 bases line up with TRBD2. V was pared by 7 bases and J by 7 bases, with 8 bases of the junction left unmatched. The CDR3 consists of 14 residues. Per germline, CDR1 MNHEY and CDR2 SVGAGI. This CDR3 reads CASTGTSLRNEQFF. CDR3 bases: TGTGCCAGCACCGGGACTAGCCTGCGAAATGAGCAGTTCTTC.

This clone was counted between two and nine times. This chain links TRBV6-6 with TRBJ2-3; D is perhaps TRBD2 (7 bases). V was shortened by 4 bases and J by 1 base, with 15 bases between the two germline ends. From germline, CDR1 is MNHNY and CDR2 SVGAGI (reference sequence). The CDR3 is made up of 16 amino acids. The CDR3 coding sequence is TGTGCCAGCAGTTCCCTGCTAGGGGGGGGCACAGATACGCAGTATTTT. Translation: CASSSLLGGGTDTQYF.

This chain links TRBV6-1 with TRBJ2-4; no clear D. V gave up 0 bases and J gave up 0 bases, with 6 bases separating them. The CDR3 loop spans 15 amino acids. Looked up from germline, CDR1 is MNHNS and CDR2 is SASEGT. The chain's CDR3 is CASSEAQVAKNIQYF. As DNA, the CDR3 is TGTGCCAGCAGTGAAGCGCAGGTAGCCAAAAACATTCAGTACTTC.

The rearrangement uses TRBV7-9 and TRBJ2-5; 10 positions agree with TRBD1. The CDR3 spans 17 residues. The V and J ends lost 4 bases and 5 bases, in that order; junction bases with no gene match: 13. CDR1 and CDR2 from the germline V gene are SEHNR and FQNEAQ (reference sequence). The CDR3 loop reads CASSSRQGASLGETQYF. The CDR3 nucleotides read TGTGCCAGCAGCTCAAGACAGGGGGCCTCGCTAGGGGAGACCCAGTACTTC.

The chain carries TRBV5-1 and TRBJ2-7; no firm D call. The CDR3 is made up of 14 amino acids. Germline CDR1 is SGHRS and CDR2 is YFSETQ. V lost 4 bases, J lost 3 bases, and 14 bases lay in between. CDR3 bases: TGCGCCAGCAGCGGAAAAGATGAGCGCTACGAGCAGTACTTC. Its translation: CASSGKDERYEQYF. Full variable domain (rest looked up from reference TRBV5-1 and TRBJ2-7): KAGVTQTPRYLIKTRGQQVTLSCSPISGHRSVSWYQQTPGQGLQFLFEYFSETQRNKGNFPGRFSGRQFSNSRSEMNVSTLELGDSALYLCASSGKDERYEQYFGPGTRLTVT.

The chain uses TRBV12-5 and TRBJ2-3; D is uncertain. Germline V lookup: CDR1 LGHNT, CDR2 FRNRAP. The V gene lost 8 bases and the J gene lost 3 bases, with 15 bases spanning the gap. CDR3 size: 14 residues. The CDR3 nucleotides read TGTGCTAGTCTCTCCTCTCCGGGTACAGATACGCAGTATTTT. This codes for CASLSSPGTDTQYF.

About this clone: At one end the junction does not follow the germline gene, possibly because of a read error. For the CDR3, the DNA is TGTGCCAGCACTTACTCGGGACAGGGGGCTATTTTTTACTTC. It translates to CASTYSGQGAIFYF. The chain couples TRBV6-6 to TRBJ2-5, with 12 positions matching TRBD1. CDR1 and CDR2 (germline): MNHNY, SVGAGI (reference sequence). CDR3 size: 14 residues.

The V and J genes are TRBV7-8 and TRBJ1-2, with D maybe TRBD1 (6 bases). The CDR3 has 14 amino acids. The ends were cut back, 2 bases at V and 7 bases at J, with 14 bases in the middle. Germline V gives CDR1 SGHVS, CDR2 FQNEAQ. The CDR3 DNA reads as TGTGCCAGCAGCTTATACAGGGATGAGGTTGGCTACACCTTC. Translating gives CASSLYRDEVGYTF.

The J gene is TRBJ2-1, the V gene TRBV5-1, with 9 positions matching TRBD2. This CDR3 spans 16 amino acids. With 0 bases clipped from V and 4 bases from J, the junction kept 5 bases outside the gene matches. Germline assignment: CDR1 SGHRS and CDR2 YFSETQ. The CDR3 sequence is CASSLGGGAEYNEQFF. DNA of the CDR3: TGCGCCAGCAGCTTGGGCGGGGGGGCCGAATACAATGAGCAGTTCTTC.

V gene TRBV30 combines with J gene TRBJ1-6; unclear D gene. This CDR3 has 13 amino acids. CDR1 and CDR2 from the germline V gene are GTSNPN and SVGIG (reference sequence). Deletions cut 2 bases from V and 10 bases from J, with 12 bases between. In nucleotides, the CDR3 is TGTGCCTGGAGTATCCAGGAGGACTCACCCCTCCACTTT. This gives the protein CAWSIQEDSPLHF.

J is TRBJ2-1 and V is TRBV19; D is possibly TRBD2 (5 bases). The CDR3 is 13 residues long. Germline CDR1 LNHDA, CDR2 SQIVND (reference sequence). V lost 3 bases, J lost 2 bases, and 5 bases lay in between. The CDR3 sequence is CASSIGTYNEQFF. CDR3 in DNA: TGTGCCAGTAGTATCGGGACCTACAATGAGCAGTTCTTC.

The chain uses TRBV6-5 and TRBJ1-5; D unclear. From germline, CDR1 is MNHEY and CDR2 SVGAGI. V dropped 2 bases and J dropped 7 bases, with 12 bases sitting between them. This CDR3 comprises 14 residues. CDR3 sequence (DNA): TGTGCCAGCAGTTACGGAGGTCCCCAGCAGCCCCAGCATTTT. As protein: CASSYGGPQQPQHF.

The V call is TRBV9, the J call TRBJ2-3; D not certain. In germline, CDR1 is SGDLS, CDR2 YYNGEE. CDR3 length: 13 residues. Between the trimmed V and J ends, which lost 0 bases and 0 bases, there was a span of 2 bases. CDR3 loop: CASSVASTDTQYF. In DNA form, the CDR3 reads TGTGCCAGCAGCGTAGCAAGCACAGATACGCAGTATTTT.

This chain joins TRBV7-8 and TRBJ1-2, with a tentative D call TRBD1 (5 bases). The germline V and J ends were trimmed by 4 bases and 4 bases, with 10 bases remaining between them. Germline loops: CDR1 SGHVS, CDR2 FQNEAQ. The CDR3 runs to 13 residues. CDR3 in DNA: TGTGCCAGCAGCTCCGACAGAAGCTATGGCTACACCTTC. This codes for CASSSDRSYGYTF.

The V call is TRBV28, the J call TRBJ2-2; 7 bases are a match to TRBD2. The CDR3 totals 13 residues. V shed 9 bases, J shed 1 base, and the junction held 2 bases outside the gene matches. Looked up from germline, CDR1 is MDHEN and CDR2 is SYDVKM. CDR3: CASIAGNTGELFF. CDR3 DNA sequence: TGTGCCAGTATAGCGGGGAACACCGGGGAGCTGTTTTTT.

The chain recombines TRBV6-1 with TRBJ2-5; D may be TRBD2 (6 bases). The CDR3 is made up of 13 amino acids. In germline, CDR1 is MNHNS, CDR2 SASEGT. V dropped 6 bases and J dropped 5 bases, with 13 bases sitting between them. CDR3 loop: CASSGTRGETQYF. The CDR3 DNA reads TGTGCCAGCAGCGGGACTCGCGGTGAGACCCAGTACTTC.

This clone was recorded a few times. This chain links TRBV6-6 with TRBJ1-1; D uncertain. The CDR3 totals 13 residues. The V and J ends lost 5 bases and 1 base respectively, with 8 bases between them. Germline CDR1 and CDR2: MNHNY and SVGAGI (reference sequence). CDR3 nucleotide sequence: TGTGCCAGCAGTATAATACAGAACACTGAAGCTTTCTTT. Its translation is CASSIIQNTEAFF.